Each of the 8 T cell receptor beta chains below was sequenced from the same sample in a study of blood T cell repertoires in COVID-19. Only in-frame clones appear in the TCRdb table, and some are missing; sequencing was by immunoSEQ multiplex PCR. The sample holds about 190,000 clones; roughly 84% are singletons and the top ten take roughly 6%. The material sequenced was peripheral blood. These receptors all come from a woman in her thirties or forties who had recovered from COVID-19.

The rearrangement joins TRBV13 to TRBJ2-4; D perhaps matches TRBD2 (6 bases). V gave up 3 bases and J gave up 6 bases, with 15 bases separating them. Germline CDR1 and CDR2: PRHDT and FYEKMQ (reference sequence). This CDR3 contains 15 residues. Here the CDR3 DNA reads TGTGCCAGCAGCTTGGGCGGAGGGCCCGGAAACATTCAGTACTTC. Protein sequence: CASSLGGGPGNIQYF.

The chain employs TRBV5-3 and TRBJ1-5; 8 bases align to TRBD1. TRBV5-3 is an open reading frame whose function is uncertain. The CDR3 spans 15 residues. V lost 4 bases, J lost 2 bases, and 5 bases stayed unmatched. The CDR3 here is CARSPRTGCNQPQHF. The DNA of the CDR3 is TGTGCCAGAAGCCCTCGGACAGGGTGCAATCAGCCCCAGCATTTT.

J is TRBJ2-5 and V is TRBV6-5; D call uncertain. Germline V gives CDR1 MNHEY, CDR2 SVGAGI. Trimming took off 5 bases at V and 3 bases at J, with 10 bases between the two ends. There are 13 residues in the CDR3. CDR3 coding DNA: TGTGCCAGCAGTCCCGCGGTCGAAGAGACCCAGTACTTC. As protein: CASSPAVEETQYF.

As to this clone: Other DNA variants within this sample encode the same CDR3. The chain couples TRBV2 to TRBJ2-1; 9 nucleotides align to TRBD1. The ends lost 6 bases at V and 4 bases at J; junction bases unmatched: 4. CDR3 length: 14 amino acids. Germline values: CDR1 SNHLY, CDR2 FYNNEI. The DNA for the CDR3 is TGTGCCAGCAGCCGGGACAGGGATTACAATGAGCAGTTCTTC. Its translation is CASSRDRDYNEQFF.

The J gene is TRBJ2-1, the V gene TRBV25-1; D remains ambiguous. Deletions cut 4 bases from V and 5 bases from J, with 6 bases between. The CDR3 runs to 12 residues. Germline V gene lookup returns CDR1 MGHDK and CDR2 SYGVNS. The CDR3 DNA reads TGTGCCAGCAGTGTAGGAGACAATGAGCAGTTCTTC. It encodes CASSVGDNEQFF.

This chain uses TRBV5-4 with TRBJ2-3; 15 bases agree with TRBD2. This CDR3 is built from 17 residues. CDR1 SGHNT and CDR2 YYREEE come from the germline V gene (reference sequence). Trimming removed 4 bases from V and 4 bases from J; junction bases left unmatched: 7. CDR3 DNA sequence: TGTGCCAGCAGCCAGCCGGGACTAGCGGGAGGTGCAGATACGCAGTATTTT. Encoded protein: CASSQPGLAGGADTQYF. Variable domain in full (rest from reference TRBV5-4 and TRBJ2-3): ETGVTQSPTHLIKTRGQQVTLRCSSQSGHNTVSWYQQALGQGPQFIFQYYREEENGRGNFPPRFSGLQFPNYSSELNVNALELDDSALYLCASSQPGLAGGADTQYFGPGTRLTVL.

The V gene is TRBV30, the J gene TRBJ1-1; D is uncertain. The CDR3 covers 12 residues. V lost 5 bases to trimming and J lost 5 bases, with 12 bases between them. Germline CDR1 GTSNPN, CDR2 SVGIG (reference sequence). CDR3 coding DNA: TGTGCCTGGGAAACAGCGGTGACTGAAGCTTTCTTT. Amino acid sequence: CAWETAVTEAFF.

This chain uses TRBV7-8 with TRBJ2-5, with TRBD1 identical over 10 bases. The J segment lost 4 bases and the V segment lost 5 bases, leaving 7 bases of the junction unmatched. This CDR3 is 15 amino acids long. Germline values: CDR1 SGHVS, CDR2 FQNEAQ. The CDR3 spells CASSMTGGGGETQYF. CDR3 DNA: TGTGCCAGCAGCATGACAGGGGGCGGAGGAGAGACCCAGTACTTC.